Reported below is one T cell receptor beta chain. CD4+ cells yielded CD45RA+ naive and CD45RA-negative memory subsets. These data originate in a study of shared clonotypes between healthy human individuals. The material for each subset, its genomic DNA, was split evenly across several immunoSEQ plates. Only in-frame clones appear in the TCRdb table, and some are missing; sequencing was by immunoSEQ multiplex PCR. The table lists hundreds of thousands of clones, around 72% of them singletons, with roughly 1.8% in the top ten. Sequencing was performed on memory CD4+ T cells sorted from blood. Specified subset: CD45RA-negative fraction. The receptor was derived from a woman in her twenties or thirties in good health.

CDR3 amino acids: CASSLLSEQYF. As DNA, the CDR3 is TGTGCCAGCAGTTTATTGTCCGAGCAGTACTTC. The J gene is TRBJ2-7, the V gene TRBV28, with D unclear. The CDR3 consists of 11 residues. CDR1 is MDHEN and CDR2 is SYDVKM in the germline V gene. V shed 1 base and J shed 6 bases, with 4 bases lying between them.